A single sample gave rise to the 19 T cell receptor beta chains below, sequenced in a study of long-term antiretroviral therapy in people with HIV. Survey level was the resolution at which the v3.0 immunoSEQ assay ran. Profiled with immunoSEQ multiplex PCR; TCRdb holds only in-frame clones, not every one. The sample lists about 33,000 clones, about 83% occurring once. The sample in question was unsorted PBMCs, obtained 2 years after starting antiretroviral therapy. Receptors were obtained from a woman in her fifties or sixties with HIV.

The chain uses TRBV6-5 and TRBJ1-5; possible D gene TRBD1, 6 bases. CDR1 and CDR2 (germline): MNHEY, SVGAGI. The CDR3 totals 13 residues. V dropped 6 bases and J dropped 6 bases, with 12 bases sitting between them. As DNA, the CDR3 is TGTGCCAGCAGCATAAACAGGGTTCAGCCCCAGCATTTT. Translating gives CASSINRVQPQHF.

V gene TRBV5-1 combines with J gene TRBJ1-1, with TRBD1 matching over 7 bases. Germline CDR1 and CDR2: SGHRS and YFSETQ. V lost 4 bases and J lost 5; bases outside the gene matches: 14. The CDR3 is 16 amino acids. The CDR3 here is CASSPGRAGGRTEAFF. DNA for the CDR3: TGCGCCAGCAGCCCTGGTAGGGCAGGGGGACGTACTGAAGCTTTCTTT. The full variable domain, completed using reference TRBV5-1 and TRBJ1-1, is KAGVTQTPRYLIKTRGQQVTLSCSPISGHRSVSWYQQTPGQGLQFLFEYFSETQRNKGNFPGRFSGRQFSNSRSEMNVSTLELGDSALYLCASSPGRAGGRTEAFFGQGTRLTVV.

The chain employs TRBV4-1 and TRBJ1-2; D is ambiguous. The CDR3 length is 12 residues. Trimming cost V 0 bases and J 4 bases, with 3 bases left between them. Germline loops: CDR1 MGHRA, CDR2 YSYEKL. CDR3 residues: CASSQDPYGYTF. DNA of the CDR3: TGCGCCAGCAGCCAAGACCCCTATGGCTACACCTTC.

This clone was detected only once. V usage is TRBV5-1 and J usage is TRBJ2-5; 10 positions match TRBD1. Germline V gene sequence: CDR1 SGHRS, CDR2 YFSETQ. V dropped 2 bases and J dropped 2; count of bases not matched to a gene: 3. The CDR3 is 15 residues long. CDR3 residues: CASSFGTGVQETQYF. The CDR3 DNA follows: TGCGCCAGCAGCTTCGGGACAGGGGTACAAGAGACCCAGTACTTC. Complete variable domain (other parts from reference TRBV5-1 and TRBJ2-5): KAGVTQTPRYLIKTRGQQVTLSCSPISGHRSVSWYQQTPGQGLQFLFEYFSETQRNKGNFPGRFSGRQFSNSRSEMNVSTLELGDSALYLCASSFGTGVQETQYFGPGTRLLVL.

The chain links TRBV7-8 to TRBJ2-5, with D perhaps TRBD2 (6 bases). V lost 2 bases and J 5 bases, leaving 15 bases between the germline ends. Germline V CDR1 and CDR2: SGHVS, FQNEAQ. The CDR3 covers 15 residues. The CDR3 DNA reads as TGTGCCAGCAGCTTATGGGCAGGGAGGCAGGAGACCCAGTACTTC. Protein: CASSLWAGRQETQYF. Drawing the rest from reference TRBV7-8 and TRBJ2-5, the complete variable domain is GAGVSQSPRYKVAKRGQDVALRCDPISGHVSLFWYQQALGQGPEFLTYFQNEAQLDKSGLPSDRFFAERPEGSVSTLKIQRTQQEDSAVYLCASSLWAGRQETQYFGPGTRLLVL.

The rearrangement uses TRBV9 and TRBJ1-2; 7 bases fit TRBD1. The V gene end was trimmed by 3 bases and the J gene end by 4 bases; junction bases not matched to a gene: 6. The CDR3 totals 14 residues. Germline-derived CDR1 and CDR2 are SGDLS and YYNGEE. The CDR3 region is CASSANRDSYGYTF. The CDR3 coding sequence is TGTGCCAGCAGCGCCAACCGGGACAGCTATGGCTACACCTTC.

V usage is TRBV7-9 and J usage is TRBJ1-2; D unresolved. Trimming removed 0 bases from V and 2 bases from J, with 10 bases in between. The CDR3 extends over 15 amino acids. In germline, CDR1 is SEHNR, CDR2 FQNEAQ (reference sequence). The CDR3 nucleotides are TGTGCCAGCAGCTTAGCGGGGAACCTCAACTATGGCTACACCTTC. Translated: CASSLAGNLNYGYTF.

This clone was picked up a small number of times. The chain uses TRBV27 and TRBJ2-7; D not certain. This CDR3 contains 13 residues. V was trimmed by 3 bases and J by 0 bases, leaving 6 bases between them. Per germline, CDR1 MNHEY and CDR2 SMNVEV (reference sequence). CDR3 sequence reads: CASSFDFSYEQYF. CDR3 sequence (DNA): TGTGCCAGCAGTTTTGACTTCTCCTACGAGCAGTACTTC.

This clone was observed a single time. The chain uses TRBV5-1 and TRBJ2-3, with TRBD1 as a possible D gene (6 bases). Germline V gene lookup returns CDR1 SGHRS and CDR2 YFSETQ. The ends were cut back, 0 bases at V and 6 bases at J, with 8 bases in the middle. There are 13 residues in the CDR3. As DNA, the CDR3 is TGCGCCAGCAGCTTGGAGCAGGGGGATACGCAGTATTTT. It specifies CASSLEQGDTQYF.

The rearrangement links TRBV7-3 to TRBJ2-6; unclear D gene. V lost 2 bases to trimming and J lost 4 bases, with 6 bases between them. The germline gives CDR1 SGHTA, CDR2 FQGTGA. The CDR3 spans 14 residues. CDR3 coding DNA: TGTGCCAGCAGCTTAGGTGTCGGGGCCAACGTCCTGACTTTC. Translated, it gives CASSLGVGANVLTF. The full variable domain, its missing parts supplied by reference TRBV7-3 and TRBJ2-6, is GAGVSQTPSNKVTEKGKYVELRCDPISGHTALYWYRQSLGQGPEFLIYFQGTGAADDSGLPNDRFFAVRPEGSVSTLKIQRTERGDSAVYLCASSLGVGANVLTFGAGSRLTVL.

The chain carries TRBV19 and TRBJ2-5; 16 nucleotides line up with TRBD2. The germline V gene has CDR1 LNHDA and CDR2 SQIVND (reference sequence). The CDR3 has 18 amino acids. Trimming at V came to 4 bases and at J to 5 bases, leaving 10 bases not matched to a gene. This CDR3 reads CASSKRGTSGGAYETQYF. The CDR3 DNA follows: TGTGCCAGTAGTAAAAGAGGGACTAGCGGGGGGGCTTACGAGACCCAGTACTTC.

The J gene is TRBJ2-5, the V gene TRBV7-3; 11 nucleotides align to TRBD2. CDR1 and CDR2 from the germline V gene are SGHTA and FQGTGA. CDR3 length: 15 residues. Unmatched junction bases numbered 5, after V lost 3 bases and J lost 5 bases. The CDR3 is CASSFSGGVRETQYF. The CDR3 coding sequence is TGTGCCAGCAGCTTTAGCGGGGGGGTCCGGGAGACCCAGTACTTC.

The chain carries TRBV6-5 and TRBJ2-1; 11 bases agree with TRBD1. Trimming took 0 bases from V and 6 from J; bases not matched to a gene: 4. The germline CDR1 and CDR2 sequences are MNHEY and SVGAGI. This CDR3 region has 16 residues. The CDR3 nucleotides are TGTGCCAGCAGTTACTCTCGGGACAGGGGGTCCAATGAGCAGTTCTTC. Protein: CASSYSRDRGSNEQFF.

The chain joins TRBV7-7 to TRBJ2-3; possible D gene TRBD2, 6 bases. The CDR3 totals 13 residues. The ends were cut back, 3 bases at V and 6 bases at J, with 10 bases in the middle. Germline V lookup: CDR1 SSHAT, CDR2 FNYEAQ (reference sequence). The CDR3, as DNA: TGTGCCAGCAGCTTGGCGGGATGGGATACGCAGTATTTT. As protein: CASSLAGWDTQYF.

The gene calls are TRBV7-2 and TRBJ2-2; D possibly corresponds to TRBD2 (7 bases). Trimming took off 1 base at V and 9 bases at J, with 21 bases between the two ends. Germline V gene sequence: CDR1 SGHTA, CDR2 FQGNSA. The length of the CDR3 is 17 residues. The CDR3 bases are TGTGCCAGCAGCTTAGTGTGGGGGGGGGCTCTTCCCAGGGAGCTGTTTTTT. Its protein is CASSLVWGGALPRELFF.

This chain joins TRBV2 and TRBJ2-7; 10 bases line up with TRBD1. V was pared by 6 bases and J by 5 bases, with 4 bases of the junction left unmatched. CDR3 length: 13 amino acids. Germline CDR1 SNHLY, CDR2 FYNNEI. DNA of the CDR3: TGTGCCAGCAGAAGACAGGGGGCCCACGAGCAGTACTTC. Residues: CASRRQGAHEQYF.

The J gene is TRBJ2-2, the V gene TRBV4-2; D unresolved. This CDR3 region has 15 residues. Germline loops: CDR1 LGHNA, CDR2 YNFKEQ. Trimming left V 1 base short and J 6 bases short, with 12 bases between. CDR3 nucleotides: TGTGCCAGCAGCCAAGTACAGTCAGAGGCCGGGGAGCTGTTTTTT. Encoded protein: CASSQVQSEAGELFF.

This chain connects TRBV2 to TRBJ1-1, with 9 bases matching TRBD1. The V gene's germline CDR1 is SNHLY and CDR2 FYNNEI. The CDR3 contains 15 residues. Losses at the gene ends were 4 bases for V and 5 bases for J; bases not matched to a gene: 8. The CDR3 region has the DNA TGTGCCAGCAGTGCTTCTGACAGGGGGAGTACTGAAGCTTTCTTT. Amino acid sequence: CASSASDRGSTEAFF.

The V gene is TRBV10-3, the J gene TRBJ1-2; no firm D call. The germline CDR1 and CDR2 sequences are ENHRY and SYGVKD. There are 10 residues in the CDR3. V was cut by 10 bases and J by 7 bases, with 10 bases left in between. The CDR3 here is CATNEGGYTF. The CDR3 DNA sequence: TGTGCCACCAATGAAGGTGGCTACACCTTC.